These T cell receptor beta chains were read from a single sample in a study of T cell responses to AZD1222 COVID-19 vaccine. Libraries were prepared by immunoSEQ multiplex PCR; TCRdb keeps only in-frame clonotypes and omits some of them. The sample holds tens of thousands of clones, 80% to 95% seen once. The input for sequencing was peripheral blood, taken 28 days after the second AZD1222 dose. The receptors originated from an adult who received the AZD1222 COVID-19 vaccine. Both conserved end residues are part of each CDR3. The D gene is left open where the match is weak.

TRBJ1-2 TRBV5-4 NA CASSRPVGIPGGGYTF TGTGCCAGCAGCCGACCCGTGGGGATCCCGGGAGGTGGCTACACCTTC
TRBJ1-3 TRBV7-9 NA CASSFRGMAGNTIYF TGTGCCAGCAGCTTCCGGGGGATGGCTGGAAACACCATATATTTT
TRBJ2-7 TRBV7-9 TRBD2 CASSLGGGGAYEQYF TGTGCCAGCAGCTTAGGAGGCGGGGGGGCGTACGAGCAGTACTTC
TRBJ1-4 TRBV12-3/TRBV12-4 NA CASRRPNEKLFF TGTGCCAGCAGACGCCCAAATGAAAAACTGTTTTTT
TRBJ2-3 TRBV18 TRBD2 CASSPKGLAGGQRGNTQYF TGTGCCAGCTCACCTAAGGGACTAGCGGGGGGGCAACGTGGAAATACGCAGTATTTT
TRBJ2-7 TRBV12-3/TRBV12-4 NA CASSPRAQSEQYF TGTGCCAGCAGTCCCCGGGCGCAGAGCGAGCAGTACTTC
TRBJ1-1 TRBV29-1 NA CSVEEERNWDRPKSRTEAFF TGCAGCGTTGAAGAAGAGAGGAATTGGGACCGCCCGAAATCAAGGACTGAAGCTTTCTTT
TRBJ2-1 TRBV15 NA CATSAYNEQFF TGTGCCACCAGCGCGTACAATGAGCAGTTCTTC
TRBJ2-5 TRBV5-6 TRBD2 CASSLVGLVETQYF TGTGCCAGCAGCTTGGTGGGACTAGTAGAGACCCAGTACTTC
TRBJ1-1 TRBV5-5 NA CASSLVGGTLTEAFF TGTGCCAGCAGCTTGGTCGGGGGAACTCTCACTGAAGCTTTCTTT